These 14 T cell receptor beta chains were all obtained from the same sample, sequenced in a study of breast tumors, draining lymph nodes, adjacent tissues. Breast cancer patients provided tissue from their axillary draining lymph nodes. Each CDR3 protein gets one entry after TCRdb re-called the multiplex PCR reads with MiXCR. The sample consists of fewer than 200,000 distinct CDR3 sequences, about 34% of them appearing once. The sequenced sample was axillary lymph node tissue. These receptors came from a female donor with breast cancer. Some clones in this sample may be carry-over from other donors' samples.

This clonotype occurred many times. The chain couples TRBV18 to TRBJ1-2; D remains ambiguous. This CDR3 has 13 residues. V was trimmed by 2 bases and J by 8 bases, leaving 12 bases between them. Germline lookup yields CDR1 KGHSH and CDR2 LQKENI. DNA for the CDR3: TGTGCCAGCTCACCAGGGTCTTCTAGGGGCTACACCTTC. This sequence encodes CASSPGSSRGYTF.

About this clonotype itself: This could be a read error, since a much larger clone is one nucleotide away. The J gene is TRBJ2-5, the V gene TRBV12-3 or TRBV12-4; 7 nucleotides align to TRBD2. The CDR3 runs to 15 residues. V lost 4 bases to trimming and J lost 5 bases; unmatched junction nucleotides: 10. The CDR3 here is CASSCSGRPGETQYF. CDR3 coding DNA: TGTGCCAGCAGTTGCTCCGGGAGGCCAGGGGAGACCCAGTACTTC.

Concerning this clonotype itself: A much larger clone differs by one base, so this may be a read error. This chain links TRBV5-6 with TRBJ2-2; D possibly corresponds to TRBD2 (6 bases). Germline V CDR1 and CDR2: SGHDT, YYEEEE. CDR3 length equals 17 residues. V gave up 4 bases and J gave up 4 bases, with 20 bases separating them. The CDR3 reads CASSLGGPAGVTGELFF. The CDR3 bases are TGTGCCAGCAGCCTGGGGGGACCAGCGGGTGTCACCGGGGAGCTGTTTTTT.

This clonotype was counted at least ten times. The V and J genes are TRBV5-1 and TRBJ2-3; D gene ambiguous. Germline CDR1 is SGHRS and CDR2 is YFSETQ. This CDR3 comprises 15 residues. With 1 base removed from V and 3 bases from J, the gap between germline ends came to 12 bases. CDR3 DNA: TGCGCCAGCAGCTTGCCTTCCGCACCTACAGATACGCAGTATTTT. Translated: CASSLPSAPTDTQYF.

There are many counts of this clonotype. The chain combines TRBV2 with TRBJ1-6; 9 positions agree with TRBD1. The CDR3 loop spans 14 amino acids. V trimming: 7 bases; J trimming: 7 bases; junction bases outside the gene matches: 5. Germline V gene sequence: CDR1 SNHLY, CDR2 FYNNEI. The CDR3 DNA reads TGTGCCAGCACCCAGGGACAGGGAAATTCACCCCTCCACTTT. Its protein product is CASTQGQGNSPLHF.

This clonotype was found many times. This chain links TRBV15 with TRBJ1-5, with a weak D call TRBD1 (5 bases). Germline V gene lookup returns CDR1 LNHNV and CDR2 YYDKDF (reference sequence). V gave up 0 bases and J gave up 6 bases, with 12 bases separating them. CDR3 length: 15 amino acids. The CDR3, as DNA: TGTGCCACCAGCAGAGATTTCGGGGGGAGTCAGCCCCAGCATTTT. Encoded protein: CATSRDFGGSQPQHF. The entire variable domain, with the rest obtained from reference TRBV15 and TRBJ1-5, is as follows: DAMVIQNPRYQVTQFGKPVTLSCSQTLNHNVMYWYQQKSSQAPKLLFHYYDKDFNNEADTPDNFQSRRPNTSFCFLDIRSPGLGDTAMYLCATSRDFGGSQPQHFGDGTRLSIL.

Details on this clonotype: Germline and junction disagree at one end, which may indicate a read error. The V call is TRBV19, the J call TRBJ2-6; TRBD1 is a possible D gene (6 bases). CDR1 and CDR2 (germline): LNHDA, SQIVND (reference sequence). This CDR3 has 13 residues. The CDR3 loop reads CASSMDRMNTEAF. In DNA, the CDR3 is TGTGCCAGTAGCATGGACAGAATGAACACTGAAGCTTTC.

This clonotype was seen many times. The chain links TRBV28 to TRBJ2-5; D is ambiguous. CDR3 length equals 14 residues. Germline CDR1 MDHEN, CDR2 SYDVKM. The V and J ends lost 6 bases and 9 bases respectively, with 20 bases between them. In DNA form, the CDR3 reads TGTGCCAGCAGCCCACCCCACCGGACCCCGGCCCAGTACTTC. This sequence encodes CASSPPHRTPAQYF. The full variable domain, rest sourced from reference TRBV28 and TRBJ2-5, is DVKVTQSSRYLVKRTGEKVFLECVQDMDHENMFWYRQDPGLGLRLIYFSYDVKMKEKGDIPEGYSVSREKKERFSLILESASTNQTSMYLCASSPPHRTPAQYFGPGTRLLVL.

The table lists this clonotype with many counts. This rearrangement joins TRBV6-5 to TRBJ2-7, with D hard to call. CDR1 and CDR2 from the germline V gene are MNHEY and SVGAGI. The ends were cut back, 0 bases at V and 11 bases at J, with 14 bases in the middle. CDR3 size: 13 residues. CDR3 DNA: TGTGCCAGCAGTTACTCGACGGAAGGTGGAAAGTACTTC. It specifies CASSYSTEGGKYF.

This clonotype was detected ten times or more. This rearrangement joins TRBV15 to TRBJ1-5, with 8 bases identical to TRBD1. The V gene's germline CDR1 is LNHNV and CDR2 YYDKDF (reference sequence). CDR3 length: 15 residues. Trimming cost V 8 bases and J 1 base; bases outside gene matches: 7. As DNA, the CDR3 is TGTGCCACCGCCCTAGGACAGGGAAGCAATCAGCCCCAGCATTTT. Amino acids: CATALGQGSNQPQHF.

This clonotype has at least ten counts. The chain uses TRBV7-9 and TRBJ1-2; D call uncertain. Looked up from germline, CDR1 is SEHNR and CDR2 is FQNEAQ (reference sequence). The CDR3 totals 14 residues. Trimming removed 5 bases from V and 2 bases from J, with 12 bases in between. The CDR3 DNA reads TGTGCCAGCAGCCCCCGGACGCGGAACTATGGCTACACCTTC. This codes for CASSPRTRNYGYTF.

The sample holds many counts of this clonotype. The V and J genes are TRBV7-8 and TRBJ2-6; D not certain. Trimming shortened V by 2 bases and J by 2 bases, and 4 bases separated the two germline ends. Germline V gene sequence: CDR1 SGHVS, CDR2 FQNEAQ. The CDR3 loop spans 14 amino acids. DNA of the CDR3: TGTGCCAGCAGCTTAATGGCTGGGGCCAACGTCCTGACTTTC. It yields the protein CASSLMAGANVLTF.

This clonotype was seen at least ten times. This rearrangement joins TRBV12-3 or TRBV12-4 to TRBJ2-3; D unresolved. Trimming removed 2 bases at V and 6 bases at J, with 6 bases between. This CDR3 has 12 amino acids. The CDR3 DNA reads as TGTGCCAGCAGTTTACCCGGGGATACGCAGTATTTT. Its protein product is CASSLPGDTQYF.

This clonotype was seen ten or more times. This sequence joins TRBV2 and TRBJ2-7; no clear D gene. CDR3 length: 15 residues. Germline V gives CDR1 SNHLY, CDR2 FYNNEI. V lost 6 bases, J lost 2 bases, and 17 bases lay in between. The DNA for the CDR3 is TGTGCCAGCAGCAAATCGGAGATGGGAACCTACGAGCAGTACTTC. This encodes CASSKSEMGTYEQYF. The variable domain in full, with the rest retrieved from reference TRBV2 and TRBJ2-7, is EPEVTQTPSHQVTQMGQEVILRCVPISNHLYFYWYRQILGQKVEFLVSFYNNEISEKSEIFDDQFSVERPDGSNFTLKIRSTKLEDSAMYFCASSKSEMGTYEQYFGPGTRLTVT.